This record looks at one TCR beta chain sequence and its context. Trimming took off 5 bases at V and 5 bases at J, with 15 bases between the two ends. CDR3 size: 13 residues. From germline, CDR1 is SQVTM and CDR2 ANQGSEA. TCRdb re-called the reads through MiXCR, storing one row per CDR3 protein. The table has around 230,000 distinct CDR3 sequences, approximately 6.7% seen once. This entry belongs to a study of T cell repertoires in cytomegalovirus infection. The sequence derives from a human donor in good health (CMV status not recorded). Some clones in this sample may be carry-over from other donors' samples. The chain employs TRBV29-1 and TRBJ2-5, with D possibly called TRBD1 or TRBD2 (5 bases each). The sample was PBMCs. CDR3 sequence: CSVSAGAGETQYF. The CDR3 DNA reads TGCAGCGTTTCGGCTGGGGCGGGCGAGACCCAGTACTTC.